These 32 T cell receptor beta chains share one sample of origin, sequenced in a study of shared clonotypes between healthy human individuals. Using immunoSEQ multiplex PCR, the repertoire was profiled, and TCRdb retains in-frame clones only, with some absent. The table shows more than 2 million clones, with 90% to 95% occurring only once. Sequences were obtained from naive CD4+ T cells sorted from blood. As to subset: CD45RA+ positively selected. Every receptor here comes from a man aged 18 to 30 in good health.

The chain links TRBV10-2 to TRBJ1-6, with no clear D. The CDR3 is made up of 14 amino acids. Germline V CDR1 and CDR2: WSHSY, SAAADI. V lost 6 bases and J 5 bases, leaving 11 bases between the germline ends. The CDR3 here is CASRVEINNSPLHF. The CDR3 nucleotides read TGCGCCAGCAGAGTGGAAATCAATAATTCACCCCTCCACTTT.

V and J are TRBV30 and TRBJ1-5; TRBD1 agrees at 8 bases. The germline gives CDR1 GTSNPN, CDR2 SVGIG (reference sequence). This CDR3 has 15 residues. Trimming took 3 bases from V and 4 from J; bases not matched to a gene: 8. The CDR3 region has the DNA TGTGCCTGGAGCCGGGCACAGGGGGTAAATCAGCCCCAGCATTTT. This codes for CAWSRAQGVNQPQHF.

Only one count was recorded for this clone. V gene TRBV6-5 combines with J gene TRBJ2-7; 7 bases line up with TRBD1. Germline CDR1 and CDR2: MNHEY and SVGAGI. The trim removed 9 bases at V and 10 bases at J, leaving 12 bases unmatched. CDR3 size: 12 residues. The CDR3 coding sequence is TGTGCCAGATGGAAAAGAGACAGGGACCAGTACTTC. It yields the protein CARWKRDRDQYF.

V gene TRBV28 combines with J gene TRBJ1-1; the D gene is possibly TRBD1 (5 bases). This CDR3 region has 14 residues. Germline CDR1 and CDR2: MDHEN and SYDVKM. V was clipped by 7 bases and J by 2 bases, with 14 bases between them. The DNA for the CDR3 is TGTGCCAGCACCTATCCGGGGCGAAACACTGAAGCTTTCTTT. Protein: CASTYPGRNTEAFF.

This clone has just one count. This rearrangement joins TRBV5-4 to TRBJ1-3, with 10 bases that match TRBD1. This CDR3 has 15 amino acids. From germline, CDR1 is SGHNT and CDR2 YYREEE (reference sequence). V lost 4 bases to trimming and J lost 2 bases; unmatched junction nucleotides: 3. CDR3 DNA sequence: TGTGCCAGCAGCGTTGACAGGGGGCCTGGAAACACCATATATTTT. Residues: CASSVDRGPGNTIYF.

The chain joins TRBV19 to TRBJ2-6; D not certain. The CDR3 contains 16 residues. Germline V gene data show CDR1 as LNHDA and CDR2 as SQIVND (reference sequence). V shed 7 bases and J shed 0 bases, with 13 bases lying between them. The CDR3 region has the DNA TGTGCCAGTATGGTTGGGGTTCCCTCTGGGGCCAACGTCCTGACTTTC. As protein: CASMVGVPSGANVLTF.

About this clone: The sample has other DNA sequences that encode this CDR3 too. The rearrangement joins TRBV6-1 to TRBJ2-7; D tentatively fits TRBD1 or TRBD2 (6 bases each). The CDR3 is 11 residues long. The V end lost 6 bases, the J end lost 5 bases, and 8 bases lay between the germline ends. Germline CDR1 is MNHNS and CDR2 is SASEGT. DNA for the CDR3: TGTGCCAGCAGGGGGGGCCACGAGCAGTACTTC. It is translated as CASRGGHEQYF.

The V call is TRBV6-1, the J call TRBJ2-7; D is perhaps TRBD1 (6 bases). The CDR3 sequence is 13 residues long. Trimming took off 5 bases at V and 2 bases at J, with 10 bases between the two ends. The germline V gene encodes CDR1 MNHNS and CDR2 SASEGT. The CDR3 DNA reads as TGTGCCAGCAGTTATACAGGGCCCTACGAGCAGTACTTC. The encoded protein is CASSYTGPYEQYF.

Note on this clone: Possible read error: a much larger clone is one base away. The same CDR3 arises from other DNA sequences in this sample as well. The rearrangement links TRBV18 to TRBJ2-7; D is undetermined. This CDR3 comprises 13 residues. V dropped 0 bases and J dropped 0 bases, with 3 bases sitting between them. CDR1 is KGHSH, CDR2 LQKENI, per germline. Here the CDR3 reads CASSPPSSYEQYF. DNA for the CDR3: TGTGCCAGCTCACCACCCAGCTCCTACGAGCAGTACTTC. Complete variable domain (other parts from reference TRBV18 and TRBJ2-7): NAGVMQNPRHLVRRRGQEARLRCSPMKGHSHVYWYRQLPEEGLKFMVYLQKENIIDESGMPKERFSAEFPKEGPSILRIQQVVRGDSAAYFCASSPPSSYEQYFGPGTRLTVT.

The V and J genes are TRBV19 and TRBJ1-1; tentative D call: TRBD1 (6 bases). From germline, CDR1 is LNHDA and CDR2 SQIVND (reference sequence). The germline V and J ends were trimmed by 5 bases and 2 bases, with 12 bases remaining between them. This CDR3 contains 14 residues. CDR3 amino acids: CASSSTGRNTEAFF. DNA for the CDR3: TGTGCCAGTAGTTCAACAGGGCGAAACACTGAAGCTTTCTTT.

This chain links TRBV7-2 with TRBJ2-5; D remains unclear. Per the germline V gene, CDR1 is SGHTA and CDR2 is FQGNSA. The CDR3 contains 15 residues. The V end was cut by 4 bases, the J end by 5 bases, with 17 bases between. The CDR3 DNA is TGTGCCAGCAGCTATGGGCCCAGCCCCAGGGAGACCCAGTACTTC. Its translation: CASSYGPSPRETQYF.

The chain employs TRBV30 and TRBJ2-2, with D hard to call. The V and J ends lost 1 base and 0 bases respectively, with 9 bases between them. The CDR3 has 15 amino acids. Germline-derived CDR1 and CDR2 are GTSNPN and SVGIG (reference sequence). CDR3 region: CAWSGSTANTGELFF. The CDR3 nucleotides read TGTGCCTGGAGTGGGAGTACCGCGAACACCGGGGAGCTGTTTTTT.

The V gene is TRBV6-5, the J gene TRBJ2-1; D is uncertain. Germline V gene lookup returns CDR1 MNHEY and CDR2 SVGAGI. The V gene lost 5 bases and the J gene lost 4 bases, with 3 bases spanning the gap. The CDR3 runs 11 residues. CDR3 DNA: TGTGCCAGCAGTGCGTACAATGAGCAGTTCTTC. Translation gives CASSAYNEQFF.

As to this clone: Other DNA sequences of this sample code for an identical CDR3. The chain has TRBV18 and TRBJ2-5, with D possibly matching TRBD1 (5 bases). Trimming removed 3 bases from V and 2 bases from J, with 10 bases in between. CDR3 length: 14 amino acids. Germline-derived CDR1 and CDR2 are KGHSH and LQKENI. DNA for the CDR3: TGTGCCAGCTCACCGCAGGGATTACAAGAGACCCAGTACTTC. Protein sequence: CASSPQGLQETQYF.

This chain connects TRBV6-5 to TRBJ2-7, with D perhaps TRBD2 (7 bases). V shed 6 bases and J shed 5 bases, with 14 bases lying between them. The germline V gene encodes CDR1 MNHEY and CDR2 SVGAGI. The CDR3 is 13 residues long. CDR3 nucleotide sequence: TGTGCCAGCAGCCGGGGGGCTGCGAACGAGCAGTACTTC. Translated, it gives CASSRGAANEQYF.

J is TRBJ1-1 and V is TRBV19; D is unclear. Germline values: CDR1 LNHDA, CDR2 SQIVND (reference sequence). Trimming removed 2 bases at V and 1 base at J, with 17 bases between. This CDR3 comprises 17 residues. The CDR3 here is CASSISTPRAKNTEAFF. The CDR3 DNA reads TGTGCCAGTAGTATATCTACCCCACGGGCCAAGAACACTGAAGCTTTCTTT.

This chain links TRBV27 with TRBJ1-5; D remains ambiguous. This CDR3 contains 13 residues. V shed 5 bases and J shed 3 bases, with 8 bases lying between them. The V gene's germline CDR1 is MNHEY and CDR2 SMNVEV (reference sequence). The CDR3 sequence is CASSKTSNQPQHF. The DNA for the CDR3 is TGTGCCAGCAGTAAGACCTCCAATCAGCCCCAGCATTTT.

This clone was found once. The V gene is TRBV7-9, the J gene TRBJ2-7; D is tentatively TRBD1 or TRBD2 (5 bases each). Germline loops: CDR1 SEHNR, CDR2 FQNEAQ (reference sequence). The CDR3 totals 16 residues. Trimming pared 4 bases from V and 4 bases from J, leaving 20 bases between. The DNA of the CDR3 is TGTGCCAGCAGCTCAACCGGGACCTCGATCATTTACGAGCAGTACTTC. Translated, it gives CASSSTGTSIIYEQYF.

The rearrangement links TRBV6-1 to TRBJ2-3; D is uncertain. The germline CDR1 and CDR2 sequences are MNHNS and SASEGT. This CDR3 spans 15 amino acids. V was shortened by 3 bases and J by 0 bases, with 10 bases between the two germline ends. The CDR3 region has the DNA TGTGCCAGCAGTGATTGGGCAGCTAGCACAGATACGCAGTATTTT. Protein product: CASSDWAASTDTQYF.

The chain carries TRBV7-2 and TRBJ1-5; D perhaps matches TRBD1 (6 bases). The germline gives CDR1 SGHTA, CDR2 FQGNSA. The germline V and J ends were trimmed by 1 base and 5 bases, with 15 bases remaining between them. CDR3 length: 16 residues. CDR3 in amino acids: CASSLGPQGSHQPQHF. The CDR3 nucleotides are TGTGCCAGCAGCTTAGGTCCACAGGGCAGCCATCAGCCCCAGCATTTT.

This clone was recorded once. The chain carries TRBV30 and TRBJ1-6, with D uncertain. Per germline, CDR1 GTSNPN and CDR2 SVGIG (reference sequence). Trimming took off 4 bases at V and 7 bases at J, with 11 bases between the two ends. This CDR3 has 13 amino acids. CDR3 loop: CAWTPGSNSPLHF. CDR3 sequence (DNA): TGTGCCTGGACCCCGGGGTCAAATTCACCCCTCCACTTT.

This chain uses TRBV5-1 with TRBJ2-3; tentative D call: TRBD2 (6 bases). From germline, CDR1 is SGHRS and CDR2 YFSETQ. Trimming shortened V by 7 bases and J by 4 bases, and 19 bases separated the two germline ends. This CDR3 region has 15 residues. The chain's CDR3 is CASCRGLSYPDTQYF. In nucleotides, the CDR3 is TGCGCCAGCTGTAGGGGACTTTCTTATCCAGATACGCAGTATTTT.

The chain couples TRBV30 to TRBJ1-4, with D unclear. CDR1 and CDR2 from the germline V gene are GTSNPN and SVGIG (reference sequence). The CDR3 is made up of 14 amino acids. Trimming cost V 0 bases and J 3 bases, with 8 bases left between them. CDR3 DNA sequence: TGTGCCTGGAGTGTGGCAGGAGCTAATGAAAAACTGTTTTTT. This translates into CAWSVAGANEKLFF.

This sequence joins TRBV12-5 and TRBJ1-5; D is uncertain. V lost 2 bases and J 4 bases, leaving 6 bases between the germline ends. This CDR3 contains 13 residues. The V gene's germline CDR1 is LGHNT and CDR2 FRNRAP. This CDR3 reads CASGLNANQPQHF. Written as DNA, the CDR3 is TGTGCTAGTGGTTTGAACGCAAATCAGCCCCAGCATTTT.

CDR3 amino acids: CASSLAPGVEAFF. The DNA for the CDR3 is TGTGCCAGCAGCTTGGCGCCAGGCGTTGAAGCTTTCTTT. The V gene is TRBV5-4, the J gene TRBJ1-1; D gene ambiguous. V was cut by 0 bases and J by 7 bases, with 10 bases left in between. From germline, CDR1 is SGHNT and CDR2 YYREEE (reference sequence). The CDR3 has 13 amino acids.

V gene TRBV5-6 combines with J gene TRBJ1-2; TRBD1 might be the D (6 bases). Germline CDR1 is SGHDT and CDR2 is YYEEEE. Trimming stripped 1 base from V and 4 bases from J, with 17 bases between. The CDR3 is 16 residues long. The CDR3 nucleotides are TGTGCCAGCAGCTTGTTGAGTGGGGGGCGCCCCTATGGCTACACCTTC. It specifies CASSLLSGGRPYGYTF.

The chain recombines TRBV6-1 with TRBJ2-2; 7 nucleotides match TRBD2. The CDR3 has 15 amino acids. Germline V CDR1 and CDR2: MNHNS, SASEGT. The V and J ends lost 2 bases and 4 bases, in that order; junction bases with no gene match: 4. This CDR3 reads CASSELGGTTGELFF. The CDR3 region has the DNA TGTGCCAGCAGTGAACTCGGGGGGACCACCGGGGAGCTGTTTTTT.

The V gene is TRBV12-5, the J gene TRBJ2-5; the D gene is possibly TRBD2 (5 bases). V was pared by 5 bases and J by 1 base, with 14 bases between. CDR1 and CDR2 (germline): LGHNT, FRNRAP. The CDR3 has 15 residues. This CDR3 reads CASGPSGLVQETQYF. CDR3 nucleotide sequence: TGTGCTAGTGGTCCCTCCGGACTGGTCCAAGAGACCCAGTACTTC.

J is TRBJ1-6 and V is TRBV18; D is unclear. The germline gives CDR1 KGHSH, CDR2 LQKENI. The V end lost 3 bases, the J end lost 0 bases, and 21 bases lay between the germline ends. CDR3 length: 20 amino acids. The DNA of the CDR3 is TGTGCCAGCTCACCTAATGGATTATATGGACGGAGCTCCTATAATTCACCCCTCCACTTT. This sequence encodes CASSPNGLYGRSSYNSPLHF.

V and J are TRBV5-1 and TRBJ1-1; possibly TRBD1 for D (5 bases). Germline values: CDR1 SGHRS, CDR2 YFSETQ. The CDR3 loop spans 13 amino acids. Deletions cut 4 bases from V and 2 bases from J, with 9 bases between. In nucleotides, the CDR3 is TGCGCCAGCAGCCAGGGACGAAACACTGAAGCTTTCTTT. It yields the protein CASSQGRNTEAFF. Based on the CDR3 plus reference TRBV5-1 and TRBJ1-1, the full variable domain is KAGVTQTPRYLIKTRGQQVTLSCSPISGHRSVSWYQQTPGQGLQFLFEYFSETQRNKGNFPGRFSGRQFSNSRSEMNVSTLELGDSALYLCASSQGRNTEAFFGQGTRLTVV.

The V call is TRBV30, the J call TRBJ1-2, with no clear D. V dropped 4 bases and J dropped 2 bases, with 14 bases sitting between them. Germline V gene lookup returns CDR1 GTSNPN and CDR2 SVGIG (reference sequence). This CDR3 region has 14 residues. The CDR3 coding sequence is TGTGCCTGGAAACTTGCGGGTATAAACTATGGCTACACCTTC. Translation gives CAWKLAGINYGYTF.

This chain uses TRBV6-6 with TRBJ1-3, with D perhaps matching TRBD1 (5 bases). The V end was cut by 4 bases, the J end by 0 bases, with 10 bases between. The CDR3 loop spans 15 amino acids. Germline values: CDR1 MNHNY, CDR2 SVGAGI (reference sequence). CDR3: CASSSGPYSGNTIYF. CDR3 DNA sequence: TGTGCCAGCAGTTCGGGGCCGTACTCTGGAAACACCATATATTTT.